The clone carrying this TCR beta chain appeared many times. Individual cDNA molecules were tagged with unique molecular identifiers. In TCRdb, the 5' RACE reads were re-called with MiXCR into one record per CDR3 protein. The sample consists of 45,000 or so distinct CDR3 sequences, around 4.1% of them appearing once. Germline trimming cut 4 bases from V and 4 bases from J; bases unmatched to any gene: 4. Germline V gene lookup returns CDR1 SGHRS and CDR2 YFSETQ. CDR3 length: 14 amino acids. This sample was included in a study of early T cells in non-severe SARS-CoV-2 infection. This receptor was obtained from an adult who was a healthcare worker with PCR-confirmed SARS-CoV-2 infection or an uninfected control (not recorded which). The chain couples TRBV5-1 to TRBJ2-5; TRBD2 agrees at 10 bases. Sequencing was performed on whole blood. The CDR3 bases are TGCGCCAGCAGCGTCGGACTAGCGGCAGAGACCCAGTACTTC. Its protein product is CASSVGLAAETQYF.